The rows below give T cell receptor beta chains drawn from one sample of a study of blood T cell repertoires in COVID-19. Measured with immunoSEQ multiplex PCR; TCRdb has only the in-frame clones, and not every one. In the table there are some 59,000 clones, 70% to 90% of which are singletons. Material: peripheral blood. The source of these receptors is a man aged 55 to 69 with acute or convalescent COVID-19. Each CDR3 is given with its conserved first and last residue. The order of the fields is clone size, J gene, V gene, D gene, CDR3 protein, CDR3 DNA. A D gene is named only where the DNA matches it firmly. Clone size is shown for a subset of rows, as once, few, many or a class of expanded clone.

clone size: -
J gene: TRBJ1-5
V gene: TRBV30
D gene: TRBD1
CDR3 protein: CAWSAGTASNQPQHF
CDR3 DNA: TGTGCCTGGAGTGCCGGGACAGCCAGCAATCAGCCCCAGCATTTT

clone size: -
J gene: TRBJ1-2
V gene: TRBV2
D gene: TRBD1
CDR3 protein: CASRQGNNYGYTF
CDR3 DNA: TGTGCCAGCCGACAGGGGAACAACTATGGCTACACCTTC

clone size: -
J gene: TRBJ1-2
V gene: TRBV30
D gene: -
CDR3 protein: CAWSVGALEGYTF
CDR3 DNA: TGTGCCTGGAGTGTGGGGGCCTTAGAAGGCTACACCTTC

clone size: -
J gene: TRBJ1-5
V gene: TRBV28
D gene: -
CDR3 protein: CASSLFSSGGGGSNQPQHF
CDR3 DNA: TGTGCCAGCAGTTTATTTAGCTCCGGGGGCGGGGGTAGCAATCAGCCCCAGCATTTT

clone size: -
J gene: TRBJ1-3
V gene: TRBV9
D gene: -
CDR3 protein: CASSVATGFSGNTIYF
CDR3 DNA: TGTGCCAGCAGCGTAGCTACGGGGTTCTCTGGAAACACCATATATTTT

clone size: -
J gene: TRBJ2-5
V gene: TRBV2
D gene: TRBD1
CDR3 protein: CASRGVGQEYQETQYF
CDR3 DNA: TGTGCCAGCAGAGGGGTTGGACAGGAGTACCAAGAGACCCAGTACTTC

clone size: -
J gene: TRBJ1-4
V gene: TRBV5-1
D gene: -
CDR3 protein: CASSLGGGEFEKLFF
CDR3 DNA: TGCGCCAGCAGCTTAGGCGGAGGGGAGTTTGAAAAACTGTTTTTT

clone size: -
J gene: TRBJ1-2
V gene: TRBV7-2
D gene: -
CDR3 protein: CASSFFRTSDGYTF
CDR3 DNA: TGTGCCAGCAGCTTTTTTCGTACGTCGGATGGCTACACCTTC

clone size: -
J gene: TRBJ1-4
V gene: TRBV24-1
D gene: -
CDR3 protein: CATSDSRESWSEKLFF
CDR3 DNA: TGTGCCACCAGTGATTCCCGTGAGTCTTGGAGTGAAAAACTGTTTTTT

clone size: few
J gene: TRBJ2-1
V gene: TRBV5-4
D gene: -
CDR3 protein: CASSLAHRAGEQFF
CDR3 DNA: TGTGCCAGCAGCTTGGCCCACAGGGCGGGTGAGCAGTTCTTC

clone size: -
J gene: TRBJ2-4
V gene: TRBV2
D gene: -
CDR3 protein: CASRTPGVRDIQYF
CDR3 DNA: TGTGCCAGCAGGACCCCAGGGGTACGGGACATTCAGTACTTC

clone size: -
J gene: TRBJ1-3
V gene: TRBV2
D gene: -
CDR3 protein: CASRAGSSGNTIYF
CDR3 DNA: TGTGCCAGCAGGGCAGGATCCTCTGGAAACACCATATATTTT

clone size: -
J gene: TRBJ2-2
V gene: TRBV7-8
D gene: -
CDR3 protein: CASSLEGHNTGELFF
CDR3 DNA: TGTGCCAGCAGCTTAGAGGGACACAACACCGGGGAGCTGTTTTTT

clone size: -
J gene: TRBJ1-1
V gene: TRBV20-1
D gene: TRBD1
CDR3 protein: CSASGDRGGTEAFF
CDR3 DNA: TGCAGTGCTAGTGGGGACAGGGGGGGGACTGAAGCTTTCTTT

clone size: -
J gene: TRBJ2-1
V gene: TRBV10-3
D gene: -
CDR3 protein: CAISESPNEQFF
CDR3 DNA: TGTGCCATCAGTGAGTCCCCAAATGAGCAGTTCTTC

clone size: -
J gene: TRBJ1-6
V gene: TRBV30
D gene: -
CDR3 protein: CAWSVFPPDSSYNSPLHF
CDR3 DNA: TGTGCCTGGAGTGTATTCCCCCCCGACAGCTCCTATAATTCACCCCTCCACTTT

clone size: -
J gene: TRBJ2-1
V gene: TRBV27
D gene: TRBD2
CDR3 protein: CASCLGGGVYNEQFF
CDR3 DNA: TGTGCCAGCTGTCTGGGCGGGGGGGTATACAATGAGCAGTTCTTC

clone size: -
J gene: TRBJ1-1
V gene: TRBV13
D gene: TRBD1
CDR3 protein: CASSLIRATGRDTEAFF
CDR3 DNA: TGTGCCAGCAGCTTAATTCGGGCGACAGGGCGTGACACTGAAGCTTTCTTT

clone size: once
J gene: TRBJ1-3
V gene: TRBV18
D gene: -
CDR3 protein: CASSPALQGFAGNTIYF
CDR3 DNA: TGTGCCAGCTCACCAGCACTTCAGGGATTCGCCGGAAACACCATATATTTT

clone size: -
J gene: TRBJ2-2
V gene: TRBV7-6
D gene: -
CDR3 protein: CASSPILGGGELFF
CDR3 DNA: TGTGCCAGCAGCCCTATATTGGGGGGCGGGGAGCTGTTTTTT

clone size: -
J gene: TRBJ1-2
V gene: TRBV14
D gene: -
CDR3 protein: CASSQVETAGYTF
CDR3 DNA: TGTGCCAGCAGCCAAGTCGAGACAGCCGGCTACACCTTC

clone size: once
J gene: TRBJ2-1
V gene: TRBV12-3/TRBV12-4
D gene: -
CDR3 protein: CASSLAAGPEQFF
CDR3 DNA: TGTGCCAGCAGTTTAGCGGCGGGCCCTGAGCAGTTCTTC

clone size: -
J gene: TRBJ1-1
V gene: TRBV3-1/TRBV3-2
D gene: -
CDR3 protein: CASSQGLETEAFF
CDR3 DNA: TGTGCCAGCAGCCAAGGACTTGAAACTGAAGCTTTCTTT

clone size: -
J gene: TRBJ2-1
V gene: TRBV11-3
D gene: -
CDR3 protein: CASSRGGPLSNEQFF
CDR3 DNA: TGTGCCAGCAGCCGAGGAGGGCCACTCTCCAATGAGCAGTTCTTC

clone size: -
J gene: TRBJ2-1
V gene: TRBV19
D gene: -
CDR3 protein: CASSLTGGRNEQFF
CDR3 DNA: TGTGCCAGTAGTCTGACAGGTGGGAGAAATGAGCAGTTCTTC

clone size: -
J gene: TRBJ2-6
V gene: TRBV7-9
D gene: TRBD1
CDR3 protein: CASRLGTGALSGANVLTF
CDR3 DNA: TGTGCCAGCAGATTAGGGACAGGGGCTTTATCTGGGGCCAACGTCCTGACTTTC

clone size: -
J gene: TRBJ2-2
V gene: TRBV4-1
D gene: TRBD2
CDR3 protein: CASRSESTAGRTGELFF
CDR3 DNA: TGCGCCAGCAGATCCGAGTCGACAGCGGGGCGCACCGGGGAGCTGTTTTTT

clone size: -
J gene: TRBJ2-2
V gene: TRBV9
D gene: -
CDR3 protein: CASSRGGGEAGELFF
CDR3 DNA: TGTGCCAGCAGCAGGGGAGGAGGAGAGGCCGGGGAGCTGTTTTTT

clone size: -
J gene: TRBJ2-7
V gene: TRBV6-6
D gene: -
CDR3 protein: CASGHSPNYEQYF
CDR3 DNA: TGTGCCAGCGGACACTCGCCAAACTACGAGCAGTACTTC

clone size: -
J gene: TRBJ1-2
V gene: TRBV27
D gene: TRBD1
CDR3 protein: CASSLSGQGAPFIGYTF
CDR3 DNA: TGTGCCAGCAGTTTATCGGGACAGGGGGCCCCATTTATTGGCTACACCTTC

clone size: -
J gene: TRBJ1-1
V gene: TRBV6-2/TRBV6-3
D gene: -
CDR3 protein: CASSSPTAGATEAFF
CDR3 DNA: TGTGCCAGCAGTTCCCCGACAGCGGGGGCCACTGAAGCTTTCTTT

clone size: -
J gene: TRBJ1-4
V gene: TRBV19
D gene: TRBD1
CDR3 protein: CASRDRGQNEKLFF
CDR3 DNA: TGTGCCAGTAGGGACAGGGGGCAGAACGAAAAACTGTTTTTT

clone size: -
J gene: TRBJ1-6
V gene: TRBV5-1
D gene: -
CDR3 protein: CASSLAAGSPLHF
CDR3 DNA: TGCGCCAGCAGCTTAGCCGCAGGGTCACCCCTCCACTTT

clone size: -
J gene: TRBJ2-1
V gene: TRBV19
D gene: -
CDR3 protein: CASSIALNNEQFF
CDR3 DNA: TGTGCCAGTAGTATCGCACTAAACAATGAGCAGTTCTTC

clone size: few
J gene: TRBJ2-2
V gene: TRBV5-1
D gene: TRBD2
CDR3 protein: CASSLTTSGTGELFF
CDR3 DNA: TGCGCCAGCAGCTTGACGACTAGCGGGACCGGGGAGCTGTTTTTT

clone size: -
J gene: TRBJ1-2
V gene: TRBV29-1
D gene: -
CDR3 protein: CSVETAAYGYTF
CDR3 DNA: TGCAGCGTTGAAACAGCGGCCTATGGCTACACCTTC

clone size: -
J gene: TRBJ1-3
V gene: TRBV5-1
D gene: TRBD1
CDR3 protein: CASSLAGDRGSGNTIYF
CDR3 DNA: TGCGCCAGCAGCTTGGCAGGGGACAGGGGCTCTGGAAACACCATATATTTT

clone size: -
J gene: TRBJ2-2
V gene: TRBV24-1
D gene: TRBD1
CDR3 protein: CATSDLYIGTAPNNKGTGELFF
CDR3 DNA: TGTGCCACCAGTGATTTGTATATTGGGACAGCACCAAACAACAAGGGGACCGGGGAGCTGTTTTTT

clone size: -
J gene: TRBJ1-5
V gene: TRBV2
D gene: TRBD1
CDR3 protein: CASSEARGGGQPQHF
CDR3 DNA: TGTGCCAGCAGTGAAGCGCGAGGGGGCGGTCAGCCCCAGCATTTT

clone size: -
J gene: TRBJ1-1
V gene: TRBV2
D gene: -
CDR3 protein: CASAVTGNTEAFF
CDR3 DNA: TGTGCCAGCGCGGTGACAGGTAACACTGAAGCTTTCTTT

clone size: -
J gene: TRBJ2-5
V gene: TRBV19
D gene: -
CDR3 protein: CASMGGKTQYF
CDR3 DNA: TGTGCCAGTATGGGGGGAAAGACCCAGTACTTC

clone size: -
J gene: TRBJ2-7
V gene: TRBV11-2
D gene: -
CDR3 protein: CASSLVRGPYEQYF
CDR3 DNA: TGTGCCAGCAGCTTAGTCCGGGGTCCCTACGAGCAGTACTTC